These T cell receptor beta chains were read from a single sample in a study of human T cells and chemical hapten exposure. Via MiXCR, TCRdb re-called the RACE reads, giving one row per CDR3 protein. The table lists just over 70,000 distinct CDR3 sequences, roughly 11% of them singletons, with roughly 1.5% in the top ten. The material was whole blood, obtained in connection with sensitization to the hapten diphenylcyclopropenone (DPC). The receptor source for this set is a woman in her fifties or sixties with alopecia areata. Some clones in this sample may be carry-over from other donors' samples. Both conserved end residues are part of each CDR3. The D gene is left open where the match is weak. Expanded clones are given a class, and other clones once, few, many or no size at all.

d_call: NA
j_call: TRBJ2-7
v_call: TRBV11-2
clone_size: NA
cdr3_aa: CASSLDPGARYF
cdr3_nt: TGTGCCAGCAGCTTAGATCCGGGGGCTAGGTACTTC

d_call: TRBD1
j_call: TRBJ1-2
v_call: TRBV5-1
clone_size: NA
cdr3_aa: CASSLGQGDGYTF
cdr3_nt: TGCGCCAGCAGCTTGGGACAGGGTGATGGCTACACCTTC

d_call: NA
j_call: TRBJ2-3
v_call: TRBV4-1
clone_size: NA
cdr3_aa: CASSRTSWTATDTQYF
cdr3_nt: TGCGCCAGCAGCCGTACTAGCTGGACTGCCACAGATACGCAGTATTTT

d_call: NA
j_call: TRBJ1-1
v_call: TRBV5-3
clone_size: NA
cdr3_aa: CARSLAADTEAFF
cdr3_nt: TGTGCCAGAAGCTTGGCGGCGGACACTGAAGCTTTCTTT

d_call: NA
j_call: TRBJ2-3
v_call: TRBV7-9
clone_size: NA
cdr3_aa: CASDVRPSSSYTDTQYF
cdr3_nt: TGTGCCAGCGACGTCCGTCCGTCGTCGAGTTACACAGATACGCAGTATTTT

d_call: TRBD2
j_call: TRBJ2-1
v_call: TRBV9
clone_size: NA
cdr3_aa: CASSGAGTSENSYNEQFF
cdr3_nt: TGTGCCAGCAGCGGTGCCGGGACTAGCGAGAACTCCTACAATGAGCAGTTCTTC

d_call: NA
j_call: TRBJ1-1
v_call: TRBV2
clone_size: once
cdr3_aa: CATRGRNTEAFF
cdr3_nt: TGTGCCACCCGCGGGAGAAACACTGAAGCTTTCTTT

d_call: NA
j_call: TRBJ2-2
v_call: TRBV7-6
clone_size: many
cdr3_aa: CASSLNSNTGELFF
cdr3_nt: TGTGCCAGCAGCTTAAATTCGAACACCGGGGAGCTGTTTTTT

d_call: NA
j_call: TRBJ2-1
v_call: TRBV7-8
clone_size: many
cdr3_aa: CASSLKTAPFIYNEQFF
cdr3_nt: TGTGCCAGCAGCTTAAAGACGGCGCCCTTCATCTACAATGAGCAGTTCTTC

d_call: TRBD1
j_call: TRBJ2-7
v_call: TRBV2
clone_size: few
cdr3_aa: CATRDRGHEQYF
cdr3_nt: TGTGCCACCAGAGACAGGGGACACGAGCAGTACTTC